These 32 T cell receptor beta chains were sequenced from one sample in a study of early T cells in non-severe SARS-CoV-2 infection. TCRdb re-called the 5' RACE reads with MiXCR, one entry per CDR3 protein. The top ten hold around 5.5% of the sample, which has some 71,000 distinct CDR3 sequences, roughly 8.7% seen once. Sequencing used whole blood. The receptors originated from an adult who was a healthcare worker with PCR-confirmed SARS-CoV-2 infection or an uninfected control (not recorded which).

The chain recombines TRBV6-5 with TRBJ2-2, with D perhaps given as TRBD1 or TRBD2 (5 bases each). Germline V lookup: CDR1 MNHEY, CDR2 SVGAGI. The CDR3 consists of 16 residues. V was trimmed by 6 bases and J by 0 bases, leaving 14 bases between them. CDR3 protein: CASSQLGATNTGELFF. The CDR3 DNA sequence: TGTGCCAGCAGCCAACTAGGGGCCACGAACACCGGGGAGCTGTTTTTT.

This clonotype was counted ten times or more. The rearrangement joins TRBV20-1 to TRBJ2-3; D remains unclear. The germline CDR1 and CDR2 sequences are DFQATT and SNEGSKA (reference sequence). The ends were cut back, 3 bases at V and 2 bases at J, with 3 bases in the middle. The CDR3 covers 11 residues. This CDR3 reads CSARHTDTQYF. As DNA, the CDR3 is TGCAGTGCTAGGCACACAGATACGCAGTATTTT.

The chain joins TRBV29-1 to TRBJ2-7; D is unresolved. V dropped 2 bases and J dropped 6 bases, with 11 bases sitting between them. The CDR3 spans 12 residues. CDR1 SQVTM and CDR2 ANQGSEA come from the germline V gene. The CDR3, as DNA: TGCAGCGTTGAAACCACCAGCAGCGAGCAGTACTTC. This sequence encodes CSVETTSSEQYF.

The V and J genes are TRBV18 and TRBJ2-2; D remains unclear. The CDR3 sequence is 16 residues long. The V end lost 2 bases, the J end lost 1 base, and 11 bases lay between the germline ends. Per germline, CDR1 KGHSH and CDR2 LQKENI. The CDR3 coding sequence is TGTGCCAGCTCACCAAAACGGACGGAGAACACCGGGGAGCTGTTTTTT. Translated, it gives CASSPKRTENTGELFF.

This clonotype has a count of ten or more. The gene calls are TRBV5-5 and TRBJ1-1; TRBD1 matches at 8 bases. The CDR3 loop spans 15 amino acids. J gave up 2 bases and V 0 bases, and 3 bases lay outside the gene matches. Germline assignment: CDR1 SGHKS and CDR2 YYEKEE (reference sequence). CDR3 DNA: TGTGCCAGCAGCTTGGCGGGACAGGTTAACACTGAAGCTTTCTTT. As protein: CASSLAGQVNTEAFF.

In this sample, this clonotype turned up many times. The rearrangement joins TRBV7-2 to TRBJ2-3; perhaps TRBD1 as D (6 bases). Germline V gives CDR1 SGHTA, CDR2 FQGNSA. V gave up 5 bases and J gave up 4 bases, with 10 bases separating them. The CDR3 runs to 13 residues. As DNA, the CDR3 is TGTGCCAGCAGCCCCCAGGGGTCAGATACGCAGTATTTT. Residues: CASSPQGSDTQYF.

The rearrangement joins TRBV7-8 to TRBJ1-1; the D is unclear. Germline CDR1 and CDR2: SGHVS and FQNEAQ. The CDR3 is made up of 14 amino acids. V lost 5 bases and J lost 6, with 16 bases in between. The chain's CDR3 is CASSKTTRGAEAFF. The CDR3 DNA reads as TGTGCCAGCAGCAAGACAACCCGTGGGGCTGAAGCTTTCTTT.

This clonotype was seen more than once but under ten times. V gene TRBV5-1 combines with J gene TRBJ2-6; 7 bases agree with TRBD1. Germline trimming cut 4 bases from V and 4 bases from J; bases unmatched to any gene: 8. The CDR3 runs to 16 residues. Germline V lookup: CDR1 SGHRS, CDR2 YFSETQ. CDR3 DNA sequence: TGCGCCAGCAGCGATACACAGGGGTCCGGGGCCAACGTCCTGACTTTC. Its translation is CASSDTQGSGANVLTF.

The chain joins TRBV12-3 or TRBV12-4 to TRBJ1-1; D remains unclear. V was cut by 0 bases and J by 6 bases, with 17 bases left in between. The CDR3 sequence is 16 residues long. Here the CDR3 DNA reads TGTGCCAGCAGTTTAGCGACCAACCCGTCTAGGGCTGAAGCTTTCTTT. Its translation is CASSLATNPSRAEAFF.

Ten or more counts support this clonotype. The rearrangement links TRBV29-1 to TRBJ2-1, with D perhaps being TRBD1 or TRBD2 (5 bases each). The CDR3 extends over 14 amino acids. Looked up from germline, CDR1 is SQVTM and CDR2 is ANQGSEA. Trimming pared 3 bases from V and 7 bases from J, leaving 16 bases between. The CDR3 loop reads CSVDYRFGMNEQFF. The CDR3 coding sequence is TGCAGCGTTGATTACAGGTTCGGGATGAATGAGCAGTTCTTC.

This clonotype has a count of ten or more. The chain has TRBV29-1 and TRBJ1-2, with 8 bases fitting TRBD1. Looked up from germline, CDR1 is SQVTM and CDR2 is ANQGSEA. V trimming: 3 bases; J trimming: 6 bases; junction bases outside the gene matches: 3. The CDR3 covers 12 residues. CDR3 residues: CSVDDRGHGYTF. CDR3 coding DNA: TGCAGCGTTGATGACAGGGGACATGGCTACACCTTC.

The genes are TRBV13 and TRBJ1-6, with 7 bases identical to TRBD1. The germline V gene encodes CDR1 PRHDT and CDR2 FYEKMQ (reference sequence). The V gene end was trimmed by 0 bases and the J gene end by 5 bases; junction bases not matched to a gene: 1. The CDR3 is 15 residues long. For the CDR3, the DNA is TGTGCCAGCAGCTTAGGAGACAGGGATAATTCACCCCTCCACTTT. It translates to CASSLGDRDNSPLHF. Combining the CDR3 with reference TRBV13 and TRBJ1-6 gives the whole variable domain AAGVIQSPRHLIKEKRETATLKCYPIPRHDTVYWYQQGPGQDPQFLISFYEKMQSDKGSIPDRFSAQQFSDYHSELNMSSLELGDSALYFCASSLGDRDNSPLHFGNGTRLTVT.

Many counts were recorded for this clonotype. The CDR3 region has the DNA TGTGCCAGCAGCCAAGAGGCGGCAACTGCTGGAAATTCACCCCTCCACTTT. Translated: CASSQEAATAGNSPLHF. J is TRBJ1-6 and V is TRBV3-1; D unresolved. Germline CDR1 is LGHDT and CDR2 is YNNKEL (reference sequence). With 0 bases removed from V and 7 bases from J, the gap between germline ends came to 16 bases. The CDR3 consists of 17 residues.

A word on this clonotype: A single base separates this from a much larger clone, so it may be a read error. V and J are TRBV2 and TRBJ2-2; D is undetermined. The V end was cut by 8 bases, the J end by 2 bases, with 12 bases between. CDR1 SNHLY and CDR2 FYNNEI come from the germline V gene. The CDR3 runs to 14 residues. The CDR3 nucleotides read TGTGCCAGCCATAGCAGGATCAACACCGGGGAGCTGTTTTTT. Translation gives CASHSRINTGELFF.

The chain is built from TRBV20-1 and TRBJ2-3; D assignment may be TRBD1 or TRBD2 (6 bases each). Germline V gene data show CDR1 as DFQATT and CDR2 as SNEGSKA (reference sequence). V was clipped by 5 bases and J by 4 bases, with 13 bases between them. The CDR3 spans 13 residues. CDR3 residues: CSAGGRQADTQYF. DNA for the CDR3: TGCAGTGCTGGGGGGCGACAGGCAGATACGCAGTATTTT.

This clonotype has only a few counts. The chain joins TRBV5-1 to TRBJ2-5; D might be TRBD1 (6 bases). Germline V lookup: CDR1 SGHRS, CDR2 YFSETQ. The V end lost 4 bases, the J end lost 4 bases, and 14 bases lay between the germline ends. This CDR3 spans 14 amino acids. CDR3 DNA sequence: TGCGCCAGCAGCAGGGACAATATCGGAGAGACCCAGTACTTC. Translation gives CASSRDNIGETQYF.

This clonotype was counted at least ten times. The chain uses TRBV15 and TRBJ2-1; TRBD1 aligns across 7 bases. Germline values: CDR1 LNHNV, CDR2 YYDKDF (reference sequence). Losses at the gene ends were 1 base for V and 13 bases for J; bases not matched to a gene: 10. CDR3 length: 14 residues. For the CDR3, the DNA is TGTGCCACCAGCAGAGTGCAGAAGGGACAGTCCCAGTTCTTC. This codes for CATSRVQKGQSQFF.

Ten or more counts support this clonotype. The chain combines TRBV18 with TRBJ1-6, with 9 bases matching TRBD1. Germline assignment: CDR1 KGHSH and CDR2 LQKENI. The CDR3 is 16 amino acids. V lost 0 bases to trimming and J lost 8 bases; unmatched junction nucleotides: 5. Here the CDR3 DNA reads TGTGCCAGCTCACCACCATCAGGGACAGGGCATTCACCCCTCCACTTT. This codes for CASSPPSGTGHSPLHF. Full variable domain (outside the CDR3, taken from reference TRBV18 and TRBJ1-6): NAGVMQNPRHLVRRRGQEARLRCSPMKGHSHVYWYRQLPEEGLKFMVYLQKENIIDESGMPKERFSAEFPKEGPSILRIQQVVRGDSAAYFCASSPPSGTGHSPLHFGNGTRLTVT.

CDR3 bases: TGCAGTGCTAGGGACTACCACCGCACCACAGATACGCAGTATTTT. It specifies CSARDYHRTTDTQYF. V gene TRBV20-1 combines with J gene TRBJ2-3; D might be TRBD2 (6 bases). CDR1 is DFQATT and CDR2 is SNEGSKA in the germline V gene (reference sequence). Deletions cut 3 bases from V and 2 bases from J, with 15 bases between. This CDR3 has 15 amino acids.

This clonotype turned up a few times. The chain couples TRBV6-5 to TRBJ1-1; D is perhaps TRBD1 (6 bases). V was pared by 5 bases and J by 5 bases, with 9 bases between. CDR3 length: 12 amino acids. From germline, CDR1 is MNHEY and CDR2 SVGAGI. The CDR3 bases are TGTGCCAGCAGTAGGGGGAGAACTGAAGCTTTCTTT. Amino acid sequence: CASSRGRTEAFF.

This clonotype was counted ten times or more. The chain links TRBV20-1 to TRBJ1-5, with D possibly matching TRBD1 (6 bases). Trimming left V 0 bases short and J 3 bases short, with 12 bases between. The germline V gene encodes CDR1 DFQATT and CDR2 SNEGSKA (reference sequence). The CDR3 loop spans 15 amino acids. The chain's CDR3 is CSARDRGASNQPQHF. The CDR3 DNA reads as TGCAGTGCTAGAGATCGGGGGGCCTCCAATCAGCCCCAGCATTTT.

This clonotype occurred many times. The V gene is TRBV7-9, the J gene TRBJ2-1; 7 nucleotides agree with TRBD2. After removal of 5 bases from V and 8 bases from J, the junction contained 9 bases not matched to a gene. The CDR3 has 14 amino acids. Per the germline V gene, CDR1 is SEHNR and CDR2 is FQNEAQ (reference sequence). This CDR3 reads CASSPGLSGDEQFF. The CDR3 nucleotides read TGTGCCAGCAGCCCGGGACTATCGGGCGATGAGCAGTTCTTC.

The chain combines TRBV7-9 with TRBJ1-5; the match to TRBD1 covers 9 bases. Unmatched junction bases numbered 6, after V lost 5 bases and J lost 7 bases. This CDR3 is 14 amino acids long. The germline V gene has CDR1 SEHNR and CDR2 FQNEAQ (reference sequence). The CDR3 DNA reads as TGTGCCAGCAGCACGGGACAGGGAAGCCAGCCCCAGCATTTT. Translation gives CASSTGQGSQPQHF.

This clonotype was seen only a few times. This chain connects TRBV6-5 to TRBJ1-1, with 8 bases fitting TRBD1. Trimming took 6 bases from V and 1 from J; bases not matched to a gene: 13. Germline V gene data show CDR1 as MNHEY and CDR2 as SVGAGI. This CDR3 is built from 17 residues. Written as DNA, the CDR3 is TGTGCCAGCAGCTCAGGAGGCAGGGGGCAAGGGAACACTGAAGCTTTCTTT. Amino acids: CASSSGGRGQGNTEAFF.

The CDR3 DNA is TGTGCCAGCAGCTTAGGGAGGTGGGGCGAGACCCAGTACTTC. Translation gives CASSLGRWGETQYF. The chain carries TRBV7-2 and TRBJ2-5, with D perhaps assigned TRBD1 or TRBD2 (5 bases each). Trimming left V 1 base short and J 5 bases short, with 11 bases between. The germline CDR1 and CDR2 sequences are SGHTA and FQGNSA. The CDR3 loop spans 14 amino acids.

This clonotype has at least ten counts. The chain couples TRBV20-1 to TRBJ1-4; D not resolved. There are 13 residues in the CDR3. Germline CDR1 DFQATT, CDR2 SNEGSKA (reference sequence). Deletions cut 8 bases from V and 2 bases from J, with 12 bases between. CDR3 in amino acids: CSPYEATNEKLFF. CDR3 DNA: TGCAGTCCCTACGAGGCCACTAATGAAAAACTGTTTTTT.

The rearrangement joins TRBV11-2 to TRBJ1-5, with D unclear. From germline, CDR1 is SGHAT and CDR2 FQNNGV. The V end was cut by 5 bases, the J end by 4 bases, with 6 bases between. The CDR3 is made up of 12 amino acids. The CDR3 DNA reads as TGTGCCAGCAGCCGAACTAATCAGCCCCAGCATTTT. Translating gives CASSRTNQPQHF. Full variable domain (rest looked up from reference TRBV11-2 and TRBJ1-5): EAGVAQSPRYKIIEKRQSVAFWCNPISGHATLYWYQQILGQGPKLLIQFQNNGVVDDSQLPKDRFSAERLKGVDSTLKIQPAKLEDSAVYLCASSRTNQPQHFGDGTRLSIL.

This clonotype was picked up a small number of times. The chain couples TRBV16 to TRBJ1-1, with a tentative D call TRBD1 (5 bases). Germline CDR1 KGHSY, CDR2 FQNENV. V gave up 3 bases and J gave up 4 bases, with 12 bases separating them. The CDR3 is made up of 14 amino acids. DNA of the CDR3: TGTGCCAGCAGCCACAGGGAGGGGACCACTGAAGCTTTCTTT. The encoded protein is CASSHREGTTEAFF.

This clonotype was picked up many times. This chain joins TRBV5-4 and TRBJ2-1, with D hard to call. V dropped 2 bases and J dropped 9 bases, with 9 bases sitting between them. The CDR3 runs 12 residues. Germline CDR1 is SGHNT and CDR2 is YYREEE (reference sequence). The CDR3 nucleotides are TGTGCCAGCAGCTTCTATGTAGGTGAGCAGTTCTTC. Translation gives CASSFYVGEQFF.

This clonotype was seen a handful of times. The rearrangement uses TRBV20-1 and TRBJ2-1; 13 nucleotides agree with TRBD2. Germline lookup yields CDR1 DFQATT and CDR2 SNEGSKA (reference sequence). The V and J ends lost 0 bases and 2 bases, in that order; junction bases with no gene match: 1. The CDR3 runs to 16 residues. CDR3 in DNA: TGCAGTGCTAGAGAGGGACTAGCGGGGACCTACAATGAGCAGTTCTTC. Translated: CSAREGLAGTYNEQFF.

This clonotype was picked up many times. The chain joins TRBV5-1 to TRBJ1-1; the match to TRBD1 covers 8 bases. CDR1 and CDR2 (germline): SGHRS, YFSETQ. The CDR3 has 14 residues. V was clipped by 3 bases and J by 10 bases; unmatched bases: 11. DNA for the CDR3: TGCGCCAGCAGCTGGAAGGACAGGGAAGAAGGAGCTTTCTTT. Its protein is CASSWKDREEGAFF.

CDR3 residues: CASSHEGGETDTQYF. Written as DNA, the CDR3 is TGCGCCAGCAGCCATGAGGGGGGGGAGACAGATACGCAGTATTTT. The chain employs TRBV4-1 and TRBJ2-3; a possible D gene is TRBD2 (7 bases). The CDR3 covers 15 residues. The germline V and J ends were trimmed by 3 bases and 3 bases, with 13 bases remaining between them. Germline V gives CDR1 MGHRA, CDR2 YSYEKL.